This T cell receptor beta chain was retrieved from a study of T cells in Graves' hyperthyroidism and ophthalmopathy. The CDR3 consists of 15 residues. V dropped 4 bases and J dropped 0; count of bases not matched to a gene: 3. The V gene's germline CDR1 is SEHNR and CDR2 FQNEAQ (reference sequence). This clonotype was observed at least ten times. Amplification yielded TCR beta CDR3 regions, with RNA transcripts as the source. The HTBI primer set drove a first-round RT-PCR of the TCR CDR3. TCRdb analysed the multiplex PCR reads with MiXCR anew, one entry per CDR3 protein. This table holds about 410,000 distinct CDR3 sequences, approximately 14% found once.

The sequencing input was blood. The J gene is TRBJ2-7, the V gene TRBV7-9; 10 nucleotides line up with TRBD2. The clonotype originates from a young man with Graves' ophthalmopathy. The CDR3, as DNA: TGTGCCAGCAGCTCCTGGACTAGCGGCTCCTACGAGCAGTACTTC. This translates into CASSSWTSGSYEQYF.